This TCR beta chain is from a study of cytomegalovirus exposure and HLA in healthy donors. Germline V CDR1 and CDR2: SNHLY, FYNNEI. The CDR3 extends over 15 amino acids. V was trimmed by 6 bases and J by 0 bases, leaving 12 bases between them. 60 Vbeta and 13 Jbeta primers were used in PCR. Data came from immunoSEQ multiplex PCR; TCRdb stores just in-frame clones and leaves some out. The profile shows about 150,000 clones, roughly 77% of them singletons. The table lists this clone with a few counts. The clonotype originates from a man between 25 and 39 years old in good health and CMV-seropositive. The chain employs TRBV2 and TRBJ1-5; TRBD1 might be the D (6 bases). The sequencing input was PBMCs. CDR3 amino acids: CASSKTGYSNQPQHF. In DNA form, the CDR3 reads TGTGCCAGCAGCAAGACAGGCTATAGCAATCAGCCCCAGCATTTT.